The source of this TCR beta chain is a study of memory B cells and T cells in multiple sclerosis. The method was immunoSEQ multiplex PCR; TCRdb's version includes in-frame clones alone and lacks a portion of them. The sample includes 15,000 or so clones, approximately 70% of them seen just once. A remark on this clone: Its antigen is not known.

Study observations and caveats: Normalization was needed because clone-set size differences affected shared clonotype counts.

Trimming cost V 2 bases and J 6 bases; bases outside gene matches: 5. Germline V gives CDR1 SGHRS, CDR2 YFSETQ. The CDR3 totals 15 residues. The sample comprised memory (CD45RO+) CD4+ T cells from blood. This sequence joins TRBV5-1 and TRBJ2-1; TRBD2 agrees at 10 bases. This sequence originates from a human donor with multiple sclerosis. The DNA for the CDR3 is TGCGCCAGCAGCTTAAGCGGGAGGGCCCTCAATGAGCAGTTCTTC. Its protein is CASSLSGRALNEQFF.